This T cell receptor beta chain was sequenced in a study of blood T cell repertoires in COVID-19. TCRdb's table, derived via immunoSEQ multiplex PCR, lists solely in-frame clones and lacks some. The sample carries approximately 460,000 clones, about 91% recorded once. Germline V lookup: CDR1 MNHEY, CDR2 SVGAGI. With 5 bases clipped from V and 3 bases from J, the junction kept 7 bases outside the gene matches. The CDR3 consists of 14 residues. Enrollment of patients from Seattle took place during active infection, with longitudinal follow-up. This clone was recorded once. This same CDR3 is encoded by further DNA sequences in the sample.

Material: peripheral blood. The TCR comes from a man between 18 and 29 years old with COVID-19, enrolled during active disease. The chain is built from TRBV6-5 and TRBJ2-7; 7 positions agree with TRBD1. Here the CDR3 DNA reads TGTGCCAGCAGTAGACAGGGTGGAAGCTACGAGCAGTACTTC. Residues: CASSRQGGSYEQYF.